This record covers a single T cell receptor (beta chain). Its antigen is currently unknown. The lymph nodes were axillary draining lymph nodes from breast cancer patients. This sample is drawn from a study of breast tumors, draining lymph nodes, adjacent tissues. The ends lost 7 bases at V and 6 bases at J; junction bases unmatched: 4. Germline values: CDR1 LNHDA, CDR2 SQIVND (reference sequence). The CDR3 totals 12 residues. Study-wide points: The data were judged consistent with most tumor T cells coming from lymph node and expanding in tumor. Data only fit, rather than demonstrated, lymph node origin of most tumor T cells. Compared with basal-like, luminal-like tumors shared significantly more repertoire with nontumor tissue.

TCRdb ran MiXCR on the multiplex PCR reads and lists one entry per CDR3 protein. The table includes about 200,000 distinct CDR3 sequences, 31% detected once. The clonotype comes from a female donor with breast cancer. Some clones in this sample may be carry-over from other donors' samples. Sequenced sample: axillary lymph node tissue. The V and J genes are TRBV19 and TRBJ2-3; 7 bases align to TRBD2. For the CDR3, the DNA is TGTGCCAGTAAAGCGGGAACTGATACGCAGTATTTT. Its translation: CASKAGTDTQYF.